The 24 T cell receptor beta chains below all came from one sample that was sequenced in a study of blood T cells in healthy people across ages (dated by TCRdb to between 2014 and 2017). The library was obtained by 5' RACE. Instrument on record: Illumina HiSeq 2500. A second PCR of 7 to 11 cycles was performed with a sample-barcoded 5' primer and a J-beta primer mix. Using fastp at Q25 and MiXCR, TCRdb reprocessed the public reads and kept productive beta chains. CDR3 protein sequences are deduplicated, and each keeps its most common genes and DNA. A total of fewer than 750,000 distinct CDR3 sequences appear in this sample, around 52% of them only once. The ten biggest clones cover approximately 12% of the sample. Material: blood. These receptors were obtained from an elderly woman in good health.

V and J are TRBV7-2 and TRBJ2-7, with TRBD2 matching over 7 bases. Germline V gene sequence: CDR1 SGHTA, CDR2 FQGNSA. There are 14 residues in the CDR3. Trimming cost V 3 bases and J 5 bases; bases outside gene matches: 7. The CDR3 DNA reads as TGTGCCAGCAGCTTTATTCGCGGGAGTAACGAGCAGTACTTC. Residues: CASSFIRGSNEQYF.

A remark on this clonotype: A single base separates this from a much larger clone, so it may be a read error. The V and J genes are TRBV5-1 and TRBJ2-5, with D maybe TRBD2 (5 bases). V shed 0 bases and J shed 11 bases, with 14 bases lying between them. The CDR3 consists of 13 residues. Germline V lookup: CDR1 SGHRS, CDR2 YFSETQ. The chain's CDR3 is CASSLDVEGGQYF. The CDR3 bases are TGCGCCAGCAGCTTGGATGTAGAAGGCGGGCAGTACTTC.

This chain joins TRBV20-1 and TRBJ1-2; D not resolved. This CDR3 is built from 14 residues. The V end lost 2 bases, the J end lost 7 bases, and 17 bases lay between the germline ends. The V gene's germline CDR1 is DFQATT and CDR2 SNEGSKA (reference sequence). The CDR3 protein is CSARSLPGGLGYTF. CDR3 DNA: TGCAGTGCTAGATCCCTCCCCGGAGGGCTTGGCTACACCTTC.

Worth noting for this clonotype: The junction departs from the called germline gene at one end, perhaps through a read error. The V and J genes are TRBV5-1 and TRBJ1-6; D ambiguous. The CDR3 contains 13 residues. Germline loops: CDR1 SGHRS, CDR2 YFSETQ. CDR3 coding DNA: TGCGCCAGCAGCTTGGACGGGAATTCACCCCCCCACTTT. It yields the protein CASSLDGNSPPHF.

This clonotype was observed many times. The CDR3 bases are TGCGCCAGCAGCTTGCAACCTCAGGGGCTGGAGACCCAGTACTTC. This encodes CASSLQPQGLETQYF. The chain couples TRBV5-1 to TRBJ2-5; maybe TRBD1 (6 bases). Looked up from germline, CDR1 is SGHRS and CDR2 is YFSETQ. The CDR3 runs to 15 residues. The V gene lost 1 base and the J gene lost 5 bases, with 15 bases spanning the gap.

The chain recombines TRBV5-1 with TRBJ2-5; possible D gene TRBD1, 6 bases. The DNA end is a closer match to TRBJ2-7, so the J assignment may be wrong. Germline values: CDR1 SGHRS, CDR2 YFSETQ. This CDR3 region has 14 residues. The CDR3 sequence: CASSLNTGPNEQYF. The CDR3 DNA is TGCGCCAGCAGCTTGAACACAGGGCCCAACGAGCAGTACTTC.

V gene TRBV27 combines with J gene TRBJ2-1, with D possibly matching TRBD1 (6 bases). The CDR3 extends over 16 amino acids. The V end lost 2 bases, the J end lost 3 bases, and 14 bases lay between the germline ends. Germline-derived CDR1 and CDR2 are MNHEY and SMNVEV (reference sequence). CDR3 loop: CASSLGEQGLYNEQFF. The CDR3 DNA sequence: TGTGCCAGCAGTTTAGGGGAACAGGGCCTCTACAATGAGCAGTTCTTC.

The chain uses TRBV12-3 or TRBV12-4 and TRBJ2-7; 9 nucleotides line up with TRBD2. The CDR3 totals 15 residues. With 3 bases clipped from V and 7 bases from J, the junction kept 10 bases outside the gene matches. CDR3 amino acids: CASSFWAGGLNEQYF. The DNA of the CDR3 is TGTGCCAGCAGTTTTTGGGCGGGAGGGCTCAATGAGCAGTACTTC.

Written as DNA, the CDR3 is TGTGCCTCCAACGGACGGAGCTCCTACAATGAGCAGTACTTC. The encoded protein is CASNGRSSYNEQYF. The chain employs TRBV12-3 or TRBV12-4 and TRBJ2-1, with D unresolved. The DNA end favors TRBJ2-7, so the J call may be wrong. The CDR3 contains 14 residues.

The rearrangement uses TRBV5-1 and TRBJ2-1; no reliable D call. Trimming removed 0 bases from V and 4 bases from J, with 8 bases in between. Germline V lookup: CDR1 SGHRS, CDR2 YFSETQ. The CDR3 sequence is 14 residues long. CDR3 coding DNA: TGCGCCAGCAGCTTGGTCCCTACTTACAATGAGCAGTTCTTC. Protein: CASSLVPTYNEQFF.

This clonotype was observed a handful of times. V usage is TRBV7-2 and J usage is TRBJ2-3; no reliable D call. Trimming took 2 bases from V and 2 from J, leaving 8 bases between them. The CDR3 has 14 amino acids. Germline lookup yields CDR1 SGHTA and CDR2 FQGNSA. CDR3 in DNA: TGTGCCAGCAGCTTATCTGCCTCCACAGATACGCAGTATTTT. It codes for CASSLSASTDTQYF.

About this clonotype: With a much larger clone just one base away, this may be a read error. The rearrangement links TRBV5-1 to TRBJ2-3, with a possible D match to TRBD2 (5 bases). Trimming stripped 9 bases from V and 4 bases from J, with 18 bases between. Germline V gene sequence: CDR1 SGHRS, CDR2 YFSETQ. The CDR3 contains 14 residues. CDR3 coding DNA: TGCGCCAACTCACCGTTGGGGAGCCCAGATACGCAGTATTTT. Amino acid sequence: CANSPLGSPDTQYF.

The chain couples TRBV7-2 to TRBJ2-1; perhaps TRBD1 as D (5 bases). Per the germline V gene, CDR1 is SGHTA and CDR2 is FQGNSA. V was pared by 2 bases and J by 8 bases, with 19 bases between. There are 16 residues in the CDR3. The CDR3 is CASSLLPLGQSDEQFF. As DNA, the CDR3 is TGTGCCAGCAGCTTACTCCCCCTCGGACAAAGCGATGAGCAGTTCTTC.

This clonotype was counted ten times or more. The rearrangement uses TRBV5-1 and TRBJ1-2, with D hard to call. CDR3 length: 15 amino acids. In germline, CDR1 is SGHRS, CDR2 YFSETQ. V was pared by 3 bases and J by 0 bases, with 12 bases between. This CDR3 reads CASSYVGSSNYGYTF. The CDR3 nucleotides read TGCGCCAGCAGCTATGTCGGATCTTCTAACTATGGCTACACCTTC.

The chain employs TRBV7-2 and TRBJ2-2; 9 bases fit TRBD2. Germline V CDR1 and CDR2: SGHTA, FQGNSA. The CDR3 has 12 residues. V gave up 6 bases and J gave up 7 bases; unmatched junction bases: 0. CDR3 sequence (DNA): TGTGCCAGCAGACTAGCGGGCGGGGAGCTGTTTTTT. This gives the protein CASRLAGGELFF.

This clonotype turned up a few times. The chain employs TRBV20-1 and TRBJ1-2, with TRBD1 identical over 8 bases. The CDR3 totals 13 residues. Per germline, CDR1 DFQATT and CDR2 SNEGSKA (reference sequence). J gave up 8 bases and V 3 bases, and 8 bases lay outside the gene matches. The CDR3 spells CSASADREGGYTF. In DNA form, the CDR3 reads TGCAGTGCTAGCGCGGACAGGGAAGGAGGCTACACCTTC.

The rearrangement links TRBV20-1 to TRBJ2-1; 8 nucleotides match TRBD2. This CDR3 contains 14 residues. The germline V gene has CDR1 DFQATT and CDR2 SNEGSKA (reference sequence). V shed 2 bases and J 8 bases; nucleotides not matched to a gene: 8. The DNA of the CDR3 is TGCAGTGCTAGATACAGCGGGAGCCCGGATGAGCAGTTCTTC. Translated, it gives CSARYSGSPDEQFF.

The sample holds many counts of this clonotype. CDR3 protein: CSSIRSDTQYF. The CDR3 region has the DNA TGCAGTAGCATTCGCTCAGATACGCAGTATTTT. This rearrangement joins TRBV20-1 to TRBJ2-3; unclear D gene. From germline, CDR1 is DFQATT and CDR2 SNEGSKA (reference sequence). V was trimmed by 8 bases and J by 4 bases, leaving 10 bases between them. CDR3 length: 11 amino acids.

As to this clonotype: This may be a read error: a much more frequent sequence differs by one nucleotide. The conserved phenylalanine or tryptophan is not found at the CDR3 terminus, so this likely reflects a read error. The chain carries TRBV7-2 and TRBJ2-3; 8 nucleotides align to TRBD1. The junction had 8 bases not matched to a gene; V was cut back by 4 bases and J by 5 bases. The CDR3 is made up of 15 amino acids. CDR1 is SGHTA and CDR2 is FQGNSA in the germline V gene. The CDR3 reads CASSSGQGVVDTQYS. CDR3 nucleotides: TGTGCCAGCAGCTCAGGACAGGGCGTGGTAGATACGCAGTATTCT.

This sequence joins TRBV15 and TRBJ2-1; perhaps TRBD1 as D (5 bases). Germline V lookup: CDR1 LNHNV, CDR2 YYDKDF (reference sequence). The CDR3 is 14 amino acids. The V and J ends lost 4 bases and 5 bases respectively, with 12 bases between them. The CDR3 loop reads CATSTAKGDNEQFF. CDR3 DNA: TGTGCCACCAGCACAGCTAAAGGGGACAATGAGCAGTTCTTC.

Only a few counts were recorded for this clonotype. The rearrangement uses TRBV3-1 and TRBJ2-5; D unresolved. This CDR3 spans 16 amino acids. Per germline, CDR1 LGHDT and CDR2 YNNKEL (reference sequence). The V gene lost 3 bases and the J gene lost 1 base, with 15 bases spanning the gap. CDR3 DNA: TGTGCCAGCAGCCAGCTCGCGACAAGCTTCCAAGAGACCCAGTACTTC. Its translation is CASSQLATSFQETQYF.

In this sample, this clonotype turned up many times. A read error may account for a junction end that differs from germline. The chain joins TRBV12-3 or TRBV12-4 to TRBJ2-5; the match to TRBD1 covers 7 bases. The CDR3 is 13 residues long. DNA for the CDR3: TGCGCCAGCAGCTTGGGACAGAAAGAGACCCAGTACTTC. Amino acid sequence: CASSLGQKETQYF.

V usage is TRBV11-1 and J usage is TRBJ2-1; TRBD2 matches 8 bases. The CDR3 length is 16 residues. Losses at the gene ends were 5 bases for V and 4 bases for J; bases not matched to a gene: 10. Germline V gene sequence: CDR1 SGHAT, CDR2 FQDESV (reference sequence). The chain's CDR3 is CASSGGSGAVYNEQFF. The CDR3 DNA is TGTGCCAGCAGCGGCGGTAGCGGGGCCGTATACAATGAGCAGTTCTTC.

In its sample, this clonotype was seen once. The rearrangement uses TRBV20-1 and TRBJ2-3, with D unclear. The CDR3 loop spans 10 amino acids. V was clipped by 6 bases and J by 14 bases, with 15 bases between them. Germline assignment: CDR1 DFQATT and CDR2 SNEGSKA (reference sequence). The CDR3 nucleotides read TGCAGTGCACGACGGGTATACGCGTATTTT. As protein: CSARRVYAYF.